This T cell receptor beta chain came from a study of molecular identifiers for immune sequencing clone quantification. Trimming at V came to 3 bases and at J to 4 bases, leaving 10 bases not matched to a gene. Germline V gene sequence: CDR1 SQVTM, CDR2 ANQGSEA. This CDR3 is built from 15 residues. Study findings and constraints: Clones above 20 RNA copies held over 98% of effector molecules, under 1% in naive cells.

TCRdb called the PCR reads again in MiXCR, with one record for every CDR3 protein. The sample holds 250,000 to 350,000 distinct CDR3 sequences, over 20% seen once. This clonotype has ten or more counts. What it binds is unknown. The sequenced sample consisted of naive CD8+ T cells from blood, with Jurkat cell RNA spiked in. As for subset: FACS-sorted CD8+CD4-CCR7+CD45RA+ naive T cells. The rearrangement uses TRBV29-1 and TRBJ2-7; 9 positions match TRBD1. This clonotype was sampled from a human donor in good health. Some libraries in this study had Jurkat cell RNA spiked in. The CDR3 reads CSVDYGQGNTYEQYF. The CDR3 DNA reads TGCAGCGTTGACTACGGACAGGGGAATACTTACGAGCAGTACTTC.